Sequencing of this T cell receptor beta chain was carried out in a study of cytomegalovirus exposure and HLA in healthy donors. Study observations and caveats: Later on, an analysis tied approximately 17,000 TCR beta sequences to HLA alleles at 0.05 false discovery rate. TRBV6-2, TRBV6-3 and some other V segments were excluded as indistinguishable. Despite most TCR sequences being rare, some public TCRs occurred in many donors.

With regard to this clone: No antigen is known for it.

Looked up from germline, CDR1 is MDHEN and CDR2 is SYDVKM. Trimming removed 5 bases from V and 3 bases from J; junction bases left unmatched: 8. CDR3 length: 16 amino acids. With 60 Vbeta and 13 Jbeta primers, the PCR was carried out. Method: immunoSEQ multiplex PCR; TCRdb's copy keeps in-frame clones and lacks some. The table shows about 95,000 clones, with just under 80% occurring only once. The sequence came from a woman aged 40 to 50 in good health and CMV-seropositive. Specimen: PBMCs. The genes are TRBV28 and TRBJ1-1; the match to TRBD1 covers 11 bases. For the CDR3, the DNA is TGTGCCAGCAGTCTCGGACAGGGGGCGGGAGACACTGAAGCTTTCTTT. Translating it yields CASSLGQGAGDTEAFF.